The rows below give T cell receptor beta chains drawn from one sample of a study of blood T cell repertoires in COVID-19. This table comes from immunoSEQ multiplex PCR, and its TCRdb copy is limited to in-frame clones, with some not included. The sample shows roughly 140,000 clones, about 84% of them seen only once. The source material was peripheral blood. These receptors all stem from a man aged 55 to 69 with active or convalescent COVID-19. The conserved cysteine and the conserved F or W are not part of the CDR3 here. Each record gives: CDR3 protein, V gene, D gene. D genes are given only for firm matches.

ASNSNSGQGTDTQY,TRBV5-4,.
ASSPTSGHYNEQF,TRBV28,TRBD2
ASSQDRRGQYYGYT,TRBV4-3,.
ASSQPRSSYNSPLH,TRBV28,.
ASSPDTYGYT,TRBV5-1,.
ASSLSSGRTGELF,TRBV28,TRBD2
ASSYGTSRGN,TRBV6-2/TRBV6-3,TRBD2
ASSYLGGELF,TRBV6-5,.
ASSVQGTSTDTQY,TRBV2,.
ASSQGLLVFYNEQF,TRBV4-1,.
ASSLTGSFFGNTIY,TRBV6-6,TRBD1
ASSSTSGRALNTQY,TRBV5-4,TRBD2
ATVQGNTGELF,TRBV10-3,.
ASSSGLETQY,TRBV6-6,.
ASSISSGSEQY,TRBV19,TRBD2
AIMGDRLGSPLH,TRBV10-3,TRBD1
ASSPDWFSGTDTQY,TRBV5-4,.
AAGTGNYNEQF,TRBV6-5,TRBD1
ASSKTSGGNTGELF,TRBV9,TRBD2
ASSLGGGEAF,TRBV7-9,.
ATSDGSGSYPNEQF,TRBV24-1,.
ASSPGTLSNYGYT,TRBV3-1/TRBV3-2,.
AWSVQSGGNQPQH,TRBV30,.
ASTTGTQTSGELF,TRBV27,.
ASSTALARGADTQY,TRBV7-3,TRBD2
SASPGSSYNEQF,TRBV20-1,.
ASRTSGSTGNEQF,TRBV7-3,TRBD2